This TCR beta chain was observed in a study of cytomegalovirus exposure and HLA in healthy donors. Points from the study as a whole: Most TCR beta V segments were productive about 90% or about 30% of the time in an earlier analysis. TCR beta sequences reportedly predicted most subjects' HLA-A and HLA-B alleles accurately.

In the PCR, 60 Vbeta and 13 Jbeta primers were used. The assay was immunoSEQ multiplex PCR, and TCRdb's table has in-frame clones only and misses some. The sample records approximately 180,000 clones, around four fifths being singletons. Comment on this clone: Its antigen remains unknown.

V shed 5 bases and J shed 2 bases, with 17 bases lying between them. The CDR3 length is 16 residues. CDR1 and CDR2 from the germline V gene are LNHDA and SQIVND (reference sequence). All the people who gave samples were healthy bone marrow donors. The receptor's source is a woman in her sixties in good health and CMV-seropositive. The genes are TRBV19 and TRBJ2-3, with a tentative D call TRBD1 (5 bases). Sequenced material: PBMCs. Here the CDR3 DNA reads TGTGCCAGTAGTCTAACAGGAATCCTTAACACAGATACGCAGTATTTT. Protein: CASSLTGILNTDTQYF.